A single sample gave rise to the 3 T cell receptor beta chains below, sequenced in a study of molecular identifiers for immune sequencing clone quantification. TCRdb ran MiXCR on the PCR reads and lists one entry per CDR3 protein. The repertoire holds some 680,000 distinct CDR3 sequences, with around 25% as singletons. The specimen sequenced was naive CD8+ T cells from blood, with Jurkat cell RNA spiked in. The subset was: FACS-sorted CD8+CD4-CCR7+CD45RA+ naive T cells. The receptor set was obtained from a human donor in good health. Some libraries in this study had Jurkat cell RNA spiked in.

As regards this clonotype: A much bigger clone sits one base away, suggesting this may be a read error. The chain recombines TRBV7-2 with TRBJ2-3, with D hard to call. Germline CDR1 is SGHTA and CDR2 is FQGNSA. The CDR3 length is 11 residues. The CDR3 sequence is CASRFADTLYF. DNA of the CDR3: TGTGCCAGCAGGTTCGCAGATACGCTGTATTTT. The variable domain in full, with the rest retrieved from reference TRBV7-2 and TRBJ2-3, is GAGVSQSPSNKVTEKGKDVELRCDPISGHTALYWYRQSLGQGLEFLIYFQGNSAPDKSGLPSDRFSAERTGGSVSTLTIQRTQQEDSAVYLCASRFADTLYFGPGTRLTVL.

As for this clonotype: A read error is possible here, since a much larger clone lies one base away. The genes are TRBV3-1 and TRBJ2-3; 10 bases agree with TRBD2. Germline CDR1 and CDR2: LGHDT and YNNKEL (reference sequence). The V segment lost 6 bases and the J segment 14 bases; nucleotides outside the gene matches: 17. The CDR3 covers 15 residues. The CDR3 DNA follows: TGTGCCAGCAGTGGGGCGCGGACTAGCGGCCTGAGATCGTATTTT. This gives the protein CASSGARTSGLRSYF.

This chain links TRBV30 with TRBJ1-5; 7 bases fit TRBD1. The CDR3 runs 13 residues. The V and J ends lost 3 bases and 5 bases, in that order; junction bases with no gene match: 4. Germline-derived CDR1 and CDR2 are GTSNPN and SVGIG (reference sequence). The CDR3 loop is CAWSGDSHQPQHF. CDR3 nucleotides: TGTGCCTGGAGCGGGGACAGCCATCAGCCCCAGCATTTT.